The next 28 T cell receptor beta chains were all read from a single sample in a study of beta chain features in type 1 diabetes. These receptors are not linked to any known antigen. Regarding the study as a whole: Across all four CD4+ subsets, people with type 1 diabetes showed modestly shorter TCRB CDR3s.

Expressed TCRB transcripts were sequenced after all isolated RNA was converted to cDNA. Assay: immunoSEQ multiplex PCR; the TCRdb copy retains only in-frame clones and omits some. The sample lists tens of thousands of clones, approximately 64% occurring once. What was sequenced was Tregs from blood. The receptor source for this set is a woman in her thirties with type 1 diabetes.

The V and J genes are TRBV5-6 and TRBJ2-1; D remains ambiguous. The CDR3 extends over 12 amino acids. V dropped 0 bases and J dropped 10 bases, with 8 bases sitting between them. Germline V gene lookup returns CDR1 SGHDT and CDR2 YYEEEE. The CDR3 here is CASSLAVGEQFF. The CDR3 bases are TGTGCCAGCAGCTTGGCCGTCGGGGAGCAGTTCTTC.

The J gene is TRBJ2-7, the V gene TRBV27; 7 bases fit TRBD2. In germline, CDR1 is MNHEY, CDR2 SMNVEV (reference sequence). Unmatched junction bases numbered 5, after V lost 5 bases and J lost 1 base. The CDR3 covers 14 residues. The CDR3 loop reads CASSSPGLSYEQYF. The CDR3, as DNA: TGTGCCAGCAGTAGTCCGGGACTATCCTACGAGCAGTACTTC.

This sequence joins TRBV6-6 and TRBJ1-2; 10 bases are a match to TRBD1. CDR1 MNHNY and CDR2 SVGAGI come from the germline V gene (reference sequence). J was trimmed by 6 bases and V by 8 bases; bases with no gene match: 9. This CDR3 is 14 amino acids long. The CDR3 loop is CASLLGTGVDGYTF. The CDR3 nucleotides read TGTGCCAGCCTCCTTGGGACAGGGGTTGATGGCTACACCTTC.

This rearrangement joins TRBV5-1 to TRBJ1-1; 8 bases align to TRBD1. Germline CDR1 and CDR2: SGHRS and YFSETQ. The J segment lost 3 bases and the V segment lost 4 bases, leaving 14 bases of the junction unmatched. This CDR3 region has 17 residues. The CDR3 reads CASSARQGSLSDTEAFF. The CDR3, as DNA: TGCGCCAGCAGCGCACGACAGGGGAGCCTCTCGGACACTGAAGCTTTCTTT.

The gene calls are TRBV29-1 and TRBJ1-2; D ambiguous. This CDR3 is built from 13 residues. CDR1 SQVTM and CDR2 ANQGSEA come from the germline V gene. The ends were cut back, 3 bases at V and 4 bases at J, with 12 bases in the middle. The CDR3 region is CSVELLGGYGYTF. The CDR3 DNA is TGCAGCGTTGAGTTATTAGGAGGCTATGGCTACACCTTC.

This chain joins TRBV5-1 and TRBJ2-7; tentative D call: TRBD1 (6 bases). V shed 5 bases and J shed 6 bases, with 15 bases lying between them. Germline assignment: CDR1 SGHRS and CDR2 YFSETQ. The CDR3 spans 13 residues. CDR3 sequence: CASSAGQLGEQYF. CDR3 nucleotides: TGCGCCAGCAGTGCCGGACAGCTGGGCGAGCAGTACTTC.

The V and J genes are TRBV5-6 and TRBJ2-7, with D maybe TRBD2 (5 bases). This CDR3 is built from 14 residues. V was shortened by 1 base and J by 4 bases, with 12 bases between the two germline ends. CDR1 and CDR2 (germline): SGHDT, YYEEEE. As DNA, the CDR3 is TGTGCCAGCAGCTTGCAGGACTGGAAATACGAGCAGTACTTC. Translating it yields CASSLQDWKYEQYF.

The chain has TRBV28 and TRBJ1-5, with TRBD1 as a possible D gene (5 bases). The CDR3 has 17 residues. The germline CDR1 and CDR2 sequences are MDHEN and SYDVKM. V was cut by 5 bases and J by 3 bases, with 20 bases left in between. The CDR3 loop reads CASSPLLQGNLNQPQHF. The CDR3 DNA follows: TGTGCCAGCAGTCCCCTTCTTCAGGGAAATCTCAATCAGCCCCAGCATTTT.

This clone has just a few counts. The genes are TRBV4-1 and TRBJ1-1; tentatively, D is TRBD1 (5 bases). The CDR3 runs to 15 residues. The ends were cut back, 4 bases at V and 2 bases at J, with 14 bases in the middle. From germline, CDR1 is MGHRA and CDR2 YSYEKL. CDR3 DNA sequence: TGCGCCAGCAGCCCCACAGGCTTCCTTAACACTGAAGCTTTCTTT. Translating it yields CASSPTGFLNTEAFF.

The chain joins TRBV7-2 to TRBJ2-5, with 8 bases lining up with TRBD1. The CDR3 spans 13 residues. CDR1 is SGHTA and CDR2 is FQGNSA in the germline V gene. V lost 5 bases and J lost 5; bases outside the gene matches: 4. In DNA form, the CDR3 reads TGTGCCAGCAGCCTGGACAGGGAGGAGACCCAGTACTTC. Translation gives CASSLDREETQYF.

The chain couples TRBV4-1 to TRBJ2-1, with 10 positions matching TRBD2. Looked up from germline, CDR1 is MGHRA and CDR2 is YSYEKL. The CDR3 totals 17 residues. V lost 4 bases and J lost 7; bases outside the gene matches: 13. CDR3 coding DNA: TGCGCCAGCAGCCGATTAGGACTAGCGGCTACATTGAATGAGCAGTTCTTC. It specifies CASSRLGLAATLNEQFF.

V usage is TRBV28 and J usage is TRBJ1-6, with D unclear. CDR1 and CDR2 (germline): MDHEN, SYDVKM. This CDR3 has 16 amino acids. V was cut by 4 bases and J by 5 bases, with 15 bases left in between. This chain's CDR3 is CASSSLLAVNNSPLHF. CDR3 DNA: TGTGCCAGCAGTTCCCTCTTGGCCGTTAATAATTCACCCCTCCACTTT.

This clone was detected a few times. The chain recombines TRBV18 with TRBJ1-1; TRBD1 is a possible D gene (6 bases). CDR3 length: 16 amino acids. The germline V gene has CDR1 KGHSH and CDR2 LQKENI. The V end lost 2 bases, the J end lost 6 bases, and 19 bases lay between the germline ends. The CDR3 DNA reads TGTGCCAGCTCACCATTGGTGGTTGTCCCAGGGGCTGAAGCTTTCTTT. It specifies CASSPLVVVPGAEAFF. The whole variable domain, remainder taken from reference TRBV18 and TRBJ1-1, is NAGVMQNPRHLVRRRGQEARLRCSPMKGHSHVYWYRQLPEEGLKFMVYLQKENIIDESGMPKERFSAEFPKEGPSILRIQQVVRGDSAAYFCASSPLVVVPGAEAFFGQGTRLTVV.

V gene TRBV5-1 combines with J gene TRBJ1-6; D uncertain. Trimming pared 1 base from V and 9 bases from J, leaving 8 bases between. This CDR3 is built from 13 residues. CDR1 is SGHRS, CDR2 YFSETQ, per germline. The CDR3, as DNA: TGCGCCAGCAGCTTGCAAGGCGGTTCACCCCTCCACTTT. This codes for CASSLQGGSPLHF.

This clone was counted once. The V and J genes are TRBV11-2 and TRBJ1-3; D is undetermined. The V end lost 4 bases, the J end lost 2 bases, and 3 bases lay between the germline ends. Looked up from germline, CDR1 is SGHAT and CDR2 is FQNNGV. The length of the CDR3 is 12 residues. The CDR3 loop is CASSSAGNTIYF. The CDR3 DNA reads as TGTGCCAGCAGCTCCGCTGGAAACACCATATATTTT.

There are a few counts of this clone. CDR3 coding DNA: TGTGCCAGCAGTATAGATTCCTACAATGAGCAGTTCTTC. As protein: CASSIDSYNEQFF. The genes are TRBV27 and TRBJ2-1; D not resolved. CDR3 length: 13 residues. Deletions cut 5 bases from V and 1 base from J, with 6 bases between. The germline CDR1 and CDR2 sequences are MNHEY and SMNVEV (reference sequence).

The chain has TRBV6-5 and TRBJ2-7; the D gene is possibly TRBD2 (6 bases). CDR1 MNHEY and CDR2 SVGAGI come from the germline V gene. V gave up 8 bases and J gave up 3 bases, with 14 bases separating them. This CDR3 region has 13 residues. CDR3 nucleotide sequence: TGTGCCAGCGGGCCTCGGGGGAACTACGAGCAGTACTTC. Translated, it gives CASGPRGNYEQYF.

The chain employs TRBV28 and TRBJ2-7, with TRBD1 identical over 7 bases. This CDR3 has 16 residues. Germline V gene lookup returns CDR1 MDHEN and CDR2 SYDVKM. V trimming: 6 bases; J trimming: 3 bases; junction bases outside the gene matches: 14. Here the CDR3 reads CASSPSGDSPFYEQYF. The CDR3 coding sequence is TGTGCCAGCAGCCCATCCGGGGACAGCCCATTCTACGAGCAGTACTTC.

The CDR3 DNA reads TGTGCCAGCAGCCATTCGGGGGGCGCGGGGTCAGAGACCCAGTACTTC. The encoded protein is CASSHSGGAGSETQYF. The gene calls are TRBV5-4 and TRBJ2-5, with D maybe TRBD2 (7 bases). Trimming stripped 4 bases from V and 4 bases from J, with 20 bases between. Per germline, CDR1 SGHNT and CDR2 YYREEE (reference sequence). CDR3 size: 16 residues. Together with reference TRBV5-4 and TRBJ2-5, the CDR3 gives the full variable domain: ETGVTQSPTHLIKTRGQQVTLRCSSQSGHNTVSWYQQALGQGPQFIFQYYREEENGRGNFPPRFSGLQFPNYSSELNVNALELDDSALYLCASSHSGGAGSETQYFGPGTRLLVL.

The chain recombines TRBV11-2 with TRBJ1-6, with no clear D. From germline, CDR1 is SGHAT and CDR2 FQNNGV. V lost 5 bases and J lost 8, with 7 bases in between. This CDR3 is 12 amino acids long. The CDR3 nucleotides are TGTGCCAGCAGCCGAAGAGATTCACCCCTCCACTTT. Amino acid sequence: CASSRRDSPLHF.

This clone was seen more than once but under ten times. This sequence joins TRBV2 and TRBJ2-7, with 7 bases identical to TRBD1. Unmatched junction bases numbered 3, after V lost 4 bases and J lost 3 bases. The germline V gene has CDR1 SNHLY and CDR2 FYNNEI. The CDR3 runs to 13 residues. The CDR3 DNA reads TGTGCCAGCAGTGGACAGGGATACTACGAGCAGTACTTC. Protein product: CASSGQGYYEQYF.

The chain has TRBV29-1 and TRBJ2-7; 7 bases align to TRBD2. Germline trimming cut 6 bases from V and 2 bases from J; bases unmatched to any gene: 4. The CDR3 has 12 residues. The germline V gene encodes CDR1 SQVTM and CDR2 ANQGSEA. DNA of the CDR3: TGCAGCGTGGCGGGACTAACCTACGAGCAGTACTTC. Translated: CSVAGLTYEQYF.

This clone was seen a few times. The V gene is TRBV4-2, the J gene TRBJ2-1; 8 nucleotides agree with TRBD1. Germline loops: CDR1 LGHNA, CDR2 YNFKEQ. Germline trimming cut 0 bases from V and 9 bases from J; bases unmatched to any gene: 7. The length of the CDR3 is 15 residues. The DNA for the CDR3 is TGTGCCAGCAGCCAAGAGTTGAGACAGGGGCGTGAGCAGTTCTTC. Residues: CASSQELRQGREQFF.

The gene calls are TRBV5-1 and TRBJ1-3, with D possibly TRBD1 on 6 matching bases. Germline CDR1 and CDR2: SGHRS and YFSETQ. This CDR3 contains 17 residues. V was shortened by 4 bases and J by 1 base, with 18 bases between the two germline ends. CDR3 in DNA: TGCGCCAGCAGCCACGGACAGTCCGATCTATCTGGAAACACCATATATTTT. Translated: CASSHGQSDLSGNTIYF.

J is TRBJ2-3 and V is TRBV4-1; D might be TRBD1 (8 bases). CDR1 is MGHRA, CDR2 YSYEKL, per germline. CDR3 length: 19 residues. Trimming cost V 5 bases and J 0 bases, with 24 bases left between them. The CDR3 sequence is CASSYRGTGGHGSTDTQYF. The CDR3 region has the DNA TGCGCCAGCAGCTACAGGGGGACGGGAGGACATGGTAGCACAGATACGCAGTATTTT.

The rearrangement uses TRBV5-4 and TRBJ2-1; TRBD2 aligns across 8 bases. V was clipped by 0 bases and J by 4 bases; unmatched bases: 3. Germline CDR1 is SGHNT and CDR2 is YYREEE (reference sequence). The CDR3 loop spans 15 amino acids. CDR3 loop: CASSLGAGGYNEQFF. The DNA of the CDR3 is TGTGCCAGCAGCTTGGGTGCGGGAGGATACAATGAGCAGTTCTTC.

The chain is built from TRBV11-3 and TRBJ2-1; D not resolved. The CDR3 sequence is 11 residues long. Trimming removed 5 bases from V and 5 bases from J, with 4 bases in between. CDR1 is SGHNT and CDR2 is YENEEA in the germline V gene. The CDR3: CASSVNNEQFF. Here the CDR3 DNA reads TGTGCCAGCAGCGTAAACAATGAGCAGTTCTTC. Looking up the rest from reference TRBV11-3 and TRBJ2-1 gives the full variable domain: EAGVVQSPRYKIIEKKQPVAFWCNPISGHNTLYWYLQNLGQGPELLIRYENEEAVDDSQLPKDRFSAERLKGVDSTLKIQPAELGDSAVYLCASSVNNEQFFGPGTRLTVL.

The DNA for the CDR3 is TGCAGCGTCCCCTTAGCGGGGACACAAGAGACCCAGTACTTC. This sequence encodes CSVPLAGTQETQYF. The chain is built from TRBV29-1 and TRBJ2-5, with 8 nucleotides matching TRBD2. V lost 6 bases, J lost 2 bases, and 8 bases stayed unmatched. This CDR3 is 14 amino acids long. Germline V gene lookup returns CDR1 SQVTM and CDR2 ANQGSEA.